The present entry profiles one T cell receptor (beta chain) with its context. Its matching antigen is unknown. The repertoire was sequenced with immunoSEQ multiplex PCR; TCRdb's copy has only in-frame clones and lacks some. The sample contains about 50,000 clones, about nine tenths of which appear only once. The source of the sample is a study of graft-versus-host responses after intestinal transplantation. In the study overall: Grafts that recipients had were multivisceral, liver-intestinal, or isolated intestinal transplants. Each patient got anti-thymocyte globulin induction, then tacrolimus and steroids for roughly 3 years.

Trimming removed 1 base from V and 0 bases from J, with 7 bases in between. The CDR3 spans 14 residues. Germline values: CDR1 ENHRY, CDR2 SYGVKD. Study conclusions and caveats: The marrow of recipients harbored GvH clones, and ileum or blood showed some of them first. Declines in HvG clones occurring early post-transplant were associated with peak circulating GvH clone levels.

The clonotype originates from a human donor who was the organ donor for an intestinal transplant. The source was unstimulated CD4+ T cells sorted from spleen or lymph node cells, collected before transplant. V gene TRBV10-3 combines with J gene TRBJ2-7, with D unclear. The CDR3 spells CAISEYKDSYEQYF. DNA for the CDR3: TGTGCCATCAGTGAGTACAAGGACTCCTACGAGCAGTACTTC.